This T cell receptor beta chain was obtained from a study of cytomegalovirus exposure and HLA in healthy donors. Notes on the study in general: Analyses of presence/absence relied on an assumption of roughly uniform sequencing depth across donors. Per a prior analysis, the majority of TCR beta V segments were productive roughly 87% or roughly 30% of the time.

This clone was seen a handful of times. The antigen is undetermined. A multiplex PCR was run with 60 Vbeta primers and 13 Jbeta primers. Profiling relied on immunoSEQ multiplex PCR, and the TCRdb table lists in-frame clones only, not all of them. Among 85,000 to 120,000 clones listed, 60% to 75% were seen once. Germline-derived CDR1 and CDR2 are GTSNPN and SVGIG (reference sequence). The V segment lost 3 bases and the J segment 4 bases; nucleotides outside the gene matches: 12. This CDR3 region has 15 residues. The sequencing input was PBMCs. The sequence was obtained from a male donor in good health and CMV-seropositive. This chain links TRBV30 with TRBJ2-7, with 7 bases identical to TRBD1. The CDR3: CAWRALDRAIYEQYF. The DNA of the CDR3 is TGTGCCTGGAGGGCTCTCGACAGGGCTATATACGAGCAGTACTTC.